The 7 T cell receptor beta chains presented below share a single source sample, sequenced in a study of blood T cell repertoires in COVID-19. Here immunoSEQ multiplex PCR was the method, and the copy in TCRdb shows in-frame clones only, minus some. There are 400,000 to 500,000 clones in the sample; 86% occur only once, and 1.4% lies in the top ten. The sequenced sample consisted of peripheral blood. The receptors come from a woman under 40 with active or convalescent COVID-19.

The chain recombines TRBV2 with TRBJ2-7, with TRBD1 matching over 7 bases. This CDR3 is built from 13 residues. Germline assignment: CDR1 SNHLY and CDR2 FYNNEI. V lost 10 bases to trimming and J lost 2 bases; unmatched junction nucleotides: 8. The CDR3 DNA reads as TGTGCCACCCAGATCACAGGGGCCTACGAGCAGTACTTC. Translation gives CATQITGAYEQYF. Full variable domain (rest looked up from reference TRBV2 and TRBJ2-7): EPEVTQTPSHQVTQMGQEVILRCVPISNHLYFYWYRQILGQKVEFLVSFYNNEISEKSEIFDDQFSVERPDGSNFTLKIRSTKLEDSAMYFCATQITGAYEQYFGPGTRLTVT.

CDR3 protein: CASSVGASGSFLVSTDTQYF. CDR3 coding DNA: TGTGCCAGCAGCGTAGGGGCTAGCGGGAGTTTTTTAGTTTCCACAGATACGCAGTATTTT. The V and J genes are TRBV9 and TRBJ2-3; 10 bases map to TRBD2. V lost 0 bases and J lost 2; bases outside the gene matches: 15. The germline V gene encodes CDR1 SGDLS and CDR2 YYNGEE. CDR3 length: 20 residues.

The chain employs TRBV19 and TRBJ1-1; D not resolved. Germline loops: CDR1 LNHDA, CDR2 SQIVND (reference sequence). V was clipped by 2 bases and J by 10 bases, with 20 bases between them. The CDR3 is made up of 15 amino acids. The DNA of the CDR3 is TGTGCCAGTAGTATAAATGGTGTGGAAGCGTCGGCAGCTTTCTTT. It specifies CASSINGVEASAAFF.

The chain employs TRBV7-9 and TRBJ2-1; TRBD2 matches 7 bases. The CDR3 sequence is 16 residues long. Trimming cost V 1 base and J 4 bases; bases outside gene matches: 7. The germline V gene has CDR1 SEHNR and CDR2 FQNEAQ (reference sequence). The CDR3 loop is CASSLGSGTKYNEQFF. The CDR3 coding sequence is TGTGCCAGCAGCTTAGGGAGCGGGACTAAATACAATGAGCAGTTCTTC.

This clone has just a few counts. CDR3 sequence reads: CASSQDSGTSGSGRQYF. The CDR3 DNA reads as TGCGCCAGCAGCCAAGATTCTGGGACTAGCGGGAGTGGAAGACAGTACTTC. The chain is built from TRBV4-1 and TRBJ2-7, with 14 nucleotides matching TRBD2. CDR3 length: 17 amino acids. The V and J ends lost 0 bases and 10 bases, in that order; junction bases with no gene match: 11. The V gene's germline CDR1 is MGHRA and CDR2 YSYEKL.

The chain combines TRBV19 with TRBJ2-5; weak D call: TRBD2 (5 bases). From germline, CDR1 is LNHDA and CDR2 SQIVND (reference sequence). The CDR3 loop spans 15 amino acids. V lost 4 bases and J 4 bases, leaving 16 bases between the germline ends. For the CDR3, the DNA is TGTGCCAGTAGTACCAGAGGGAAAGGGCTAGAGACCCAGTACTTC. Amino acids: CASSTRGKGLETQYF.

For the CDR3, the DNA is TGTGCCAGTAGGGAGACAGTTGAAGCTTTCTTT. Translated: CASRETVEAFF. The chain has TRBV19 and TRBJ1-1; possible D gene TRBD1, 5 bases. Trimming took 6 bases from V and 7 from J, leaving 9 bases between them. Germline values: CDR1 LNHDA, CDR2 SQIVND (reference sequence). The CDR3 covers 11 residues.